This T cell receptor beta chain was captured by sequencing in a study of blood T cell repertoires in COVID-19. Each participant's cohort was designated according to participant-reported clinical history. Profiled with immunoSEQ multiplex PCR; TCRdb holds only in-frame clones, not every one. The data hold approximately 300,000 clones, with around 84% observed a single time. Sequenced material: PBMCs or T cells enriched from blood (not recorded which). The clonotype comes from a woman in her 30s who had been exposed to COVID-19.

DNA for the CDR3: TGTGCCAGCAGCGGGACTCCTCAGGAAAAACTGTTTTTT. Its translation is CASSGTPQEKLFF. The chain recombines TRBV28 with TRBJ1-4, with a weak D call TRBD1 (5 bases). Germline CDR1 reads MDHEN; CDR2 reads SYDVKM. The CDR3 has 13 amino acids. Trimming shortened V by 6 bases and J by 8 bases, and 13 bases separated the two germline ends.